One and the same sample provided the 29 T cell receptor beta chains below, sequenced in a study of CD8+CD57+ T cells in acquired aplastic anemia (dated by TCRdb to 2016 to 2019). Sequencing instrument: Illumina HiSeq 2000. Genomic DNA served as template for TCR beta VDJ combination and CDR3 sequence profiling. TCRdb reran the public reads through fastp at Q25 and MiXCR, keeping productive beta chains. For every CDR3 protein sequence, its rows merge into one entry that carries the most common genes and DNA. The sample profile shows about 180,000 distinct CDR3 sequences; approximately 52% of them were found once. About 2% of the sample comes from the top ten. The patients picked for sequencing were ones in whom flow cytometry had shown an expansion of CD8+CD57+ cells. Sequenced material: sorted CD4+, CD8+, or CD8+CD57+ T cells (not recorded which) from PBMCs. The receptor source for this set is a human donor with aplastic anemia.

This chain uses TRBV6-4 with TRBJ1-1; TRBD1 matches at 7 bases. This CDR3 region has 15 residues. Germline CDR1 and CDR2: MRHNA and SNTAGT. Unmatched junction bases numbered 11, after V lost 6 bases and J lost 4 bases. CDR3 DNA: TGTGCCAGCAGCGCCGGGGAGGGGGCTAGCACTGAAGCTTTCTTT. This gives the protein CASSAGEGASTEAFF.

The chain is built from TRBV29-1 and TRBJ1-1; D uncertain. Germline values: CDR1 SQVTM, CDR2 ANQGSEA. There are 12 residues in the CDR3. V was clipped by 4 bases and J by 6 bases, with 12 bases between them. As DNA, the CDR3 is TGCAGCGTTGTCGCGGTGTTCCCTGAAGCTTTCTTT. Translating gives CSVVAVFPEAFF.

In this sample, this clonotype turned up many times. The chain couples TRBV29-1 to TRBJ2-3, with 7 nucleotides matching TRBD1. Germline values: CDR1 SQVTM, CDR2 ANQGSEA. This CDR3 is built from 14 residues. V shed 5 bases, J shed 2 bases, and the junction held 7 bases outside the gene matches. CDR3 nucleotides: TGCAGCGTTTTTGACAGGGCCTTCACAGATACGCAGTATTTT. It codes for CSVFDRAFTDTQYF.

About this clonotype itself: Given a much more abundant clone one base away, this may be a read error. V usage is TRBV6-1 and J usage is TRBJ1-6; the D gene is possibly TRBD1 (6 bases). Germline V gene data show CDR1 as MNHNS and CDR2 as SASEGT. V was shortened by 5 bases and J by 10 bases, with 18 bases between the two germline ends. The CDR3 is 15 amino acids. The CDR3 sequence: CASSRRQEIKSPLHF. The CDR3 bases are TGTGCCAGCAGTCGACGACAGGAAATAAAATCACCCCTCCACTTT.

The CDR3 here is CASSRRGIEPQHF. CDR3 nucleotide sequence: TGTGCCAGTAGTAGAAGGGGAATCGAGCCCCAGCATTTT. J is TRBJ1-5 and V is TRBV19, with TRBD1 as a possible D gene (5 bases). The V end was cut by 4 bases, the J end by 8 bases, with 12 bases between. Per germline, CDR1 LNHDA and CDR2 SQIVND (reference sequence). The CDR3 length is 13 residues.

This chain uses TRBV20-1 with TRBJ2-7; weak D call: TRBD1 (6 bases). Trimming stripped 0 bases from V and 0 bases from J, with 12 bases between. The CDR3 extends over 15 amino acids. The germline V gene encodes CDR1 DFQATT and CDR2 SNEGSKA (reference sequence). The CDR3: CSARDWDTLSYEQYF. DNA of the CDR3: TGCAGTGCTAGAGACTGGGACACGCTCTCCTACGAGCAGTACTTC.

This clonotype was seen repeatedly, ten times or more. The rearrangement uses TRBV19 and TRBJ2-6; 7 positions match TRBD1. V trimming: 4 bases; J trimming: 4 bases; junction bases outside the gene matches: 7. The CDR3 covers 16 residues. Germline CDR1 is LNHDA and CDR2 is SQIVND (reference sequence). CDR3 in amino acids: CASSRGGGLGANVLTF. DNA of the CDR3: TGTGCCAGTAGTAGAGGGGGCGGTTTGGGGGCCAACGTCCTGACTTTC.

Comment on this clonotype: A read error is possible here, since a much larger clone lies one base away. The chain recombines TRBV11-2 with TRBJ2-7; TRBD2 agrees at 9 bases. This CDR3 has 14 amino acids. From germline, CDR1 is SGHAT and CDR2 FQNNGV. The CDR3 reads CASSETSGSYDQYF. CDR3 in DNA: TGTGCCAGCAGCGAGACTAGCGGCTCCTACGACCAGTACTTC.

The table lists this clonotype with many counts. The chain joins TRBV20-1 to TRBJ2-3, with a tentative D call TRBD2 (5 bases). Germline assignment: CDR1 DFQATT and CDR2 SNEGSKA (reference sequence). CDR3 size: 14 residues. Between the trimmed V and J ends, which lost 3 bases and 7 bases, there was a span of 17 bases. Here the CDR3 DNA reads TGCAGTGCTAGCAAGGGAGTTATCGAAAATACGCAGTATTTT. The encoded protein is CSASKGVIENTQYF.

CDR3 residues: CSVRGVGNTEAFF. The CDR3 region has the DNA TGCAGCGTTAGGGGGGTAGGGAACACTGAAGCTTTCTTT. J is TRBJ1-1 and V is TRBV29-1, with D perhaps matching TRBD1 (6 bases). The CDR3 extends over 13 amino acids. Per germline, CDR1 SQVTM and CDR2 ANQGSEA. The V end lost 5 bases, the J end lost 1 base, and 11 bases lay between the germline ends.

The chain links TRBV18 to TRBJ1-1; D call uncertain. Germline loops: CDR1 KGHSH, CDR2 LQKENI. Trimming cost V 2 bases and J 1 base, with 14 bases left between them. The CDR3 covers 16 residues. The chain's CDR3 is CASSPKRAGGNTEAFF. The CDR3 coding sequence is TGTGCCAGCTCACCAAAGAGGGCGGGAGGGAACACTGAAGCTTTCTTT.

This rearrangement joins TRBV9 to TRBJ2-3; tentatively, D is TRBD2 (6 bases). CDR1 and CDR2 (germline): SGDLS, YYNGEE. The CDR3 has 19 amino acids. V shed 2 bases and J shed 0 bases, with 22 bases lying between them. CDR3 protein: CASSVGRSIAESSTDTQYF. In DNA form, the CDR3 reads TGTGCCAGCAGCGTGGGCAGGTCAATAGCGGAGAGTAGCACAGATACGCAGTATTTT.

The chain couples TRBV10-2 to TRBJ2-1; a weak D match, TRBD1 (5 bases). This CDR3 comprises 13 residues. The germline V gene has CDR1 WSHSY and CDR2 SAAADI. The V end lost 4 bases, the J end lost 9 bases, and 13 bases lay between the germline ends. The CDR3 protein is CASSGHSRGEQFF. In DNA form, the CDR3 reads TGCGCCAGCAGTGGCCACTCTAGGGGTGAGCAGTTCTTC.

The CDR3 loop reads CASSPGGREETQYF. In DNA, the CDR3 is TGTGCCAGCAGCCCAGGGGGTAGGGAGGAGACCCAGTACTTC. This sequence joins TRBV7-9 and TRBJ2-5, with 7 bases matching TRBD1. Trimming at V came to 5 bases and at J to 5 bases, leaving 8 bases not matched to a gene. Germline loops: CDR1 SEHNR, CDR2 FQNEAQ (reference sequence). This CDR3 comprises 14 residues.

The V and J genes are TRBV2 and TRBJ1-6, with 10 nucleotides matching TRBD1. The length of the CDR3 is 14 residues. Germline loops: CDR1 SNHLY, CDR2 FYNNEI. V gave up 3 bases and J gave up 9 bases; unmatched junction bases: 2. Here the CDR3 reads CASSEGDRGSPLHF. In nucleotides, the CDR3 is TGTGCCAGCAGTGAGGGGGACAGGGGTTCACCCCTCCACTTT. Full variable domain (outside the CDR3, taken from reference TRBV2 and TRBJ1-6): EPEVTQTPSHQVTQMGQEVILRCVPISNHLYFYWYRQILGQKVEFLVSFYNNEISEKSEIFDDQFSVERPDGSNFTLKIRSTKLEDSAMYFCASSEGDRGSPLHFGNGTRLTVT.

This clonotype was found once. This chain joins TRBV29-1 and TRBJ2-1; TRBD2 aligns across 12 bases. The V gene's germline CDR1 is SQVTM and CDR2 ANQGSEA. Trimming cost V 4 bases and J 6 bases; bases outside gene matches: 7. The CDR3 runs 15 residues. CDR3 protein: CSVGPTSGGINEQFF. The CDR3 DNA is TGCAGCGTTGGACCGACTAGCGGGGGTATCAATGAGCAGTTCTTC.

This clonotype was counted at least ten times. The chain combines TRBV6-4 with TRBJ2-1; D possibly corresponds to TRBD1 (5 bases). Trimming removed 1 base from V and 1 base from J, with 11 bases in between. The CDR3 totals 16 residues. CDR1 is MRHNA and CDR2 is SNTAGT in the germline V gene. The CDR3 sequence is CASSDWGRGSYNEQFF. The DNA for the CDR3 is TGTGCCAGCAGTGACTGGGGAAGGGGTTCCTACAATGAGCAGTTCTTC.

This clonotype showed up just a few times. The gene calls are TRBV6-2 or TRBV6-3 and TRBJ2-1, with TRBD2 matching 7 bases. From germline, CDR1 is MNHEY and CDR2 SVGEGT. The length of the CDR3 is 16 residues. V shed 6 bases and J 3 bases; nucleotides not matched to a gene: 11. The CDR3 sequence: CASSPLGGTIYNEQFF. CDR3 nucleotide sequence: TGTGCCAGCAGCCCACTCGGGGGGACCATCTACAATGAGCAGTTCTTC.

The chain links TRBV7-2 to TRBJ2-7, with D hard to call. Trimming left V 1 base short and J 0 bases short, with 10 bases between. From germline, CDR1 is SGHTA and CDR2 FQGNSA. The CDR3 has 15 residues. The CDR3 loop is CASSLDRAASYEQYF. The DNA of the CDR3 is TGTGCCAGCAGCTTAGACCGGGCAGCCTCCTACGAGCAGTACTTC.

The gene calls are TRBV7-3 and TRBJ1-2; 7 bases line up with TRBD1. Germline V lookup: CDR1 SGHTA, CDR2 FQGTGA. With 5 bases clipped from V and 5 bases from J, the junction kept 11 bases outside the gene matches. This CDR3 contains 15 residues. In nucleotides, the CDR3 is TGTGCCAGCAGCCAGGGGGGCACGACCACTTATGGCTACACCTTC. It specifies CASSQGGTTTYGYTF.

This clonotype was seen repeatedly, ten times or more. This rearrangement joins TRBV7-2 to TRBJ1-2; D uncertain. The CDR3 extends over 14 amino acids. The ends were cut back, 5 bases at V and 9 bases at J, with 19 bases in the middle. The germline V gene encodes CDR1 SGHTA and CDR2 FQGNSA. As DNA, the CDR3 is TGTGCCAGCAGCCCCGTTGGTTTGCCCCAGAGCTACACCTTC. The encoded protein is CASSPVGLPQSYTF. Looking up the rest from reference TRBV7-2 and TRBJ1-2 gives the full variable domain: GAGVSQSPSNKVTEKGKDVELRCDPISGHTALYWYRQSLGQGLEFLIYFQGNSAPDKSGLPSDRFSAERTGGSVSTLTIQRTQQEDSAVYLCASSPVGLPQSYTFGSGTRLTVV.

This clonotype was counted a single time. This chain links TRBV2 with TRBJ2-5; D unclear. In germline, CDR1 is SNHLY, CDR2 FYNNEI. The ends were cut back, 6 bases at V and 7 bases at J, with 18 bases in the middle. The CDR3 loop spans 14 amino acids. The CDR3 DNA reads TGTGCCAGCAGCGAAAGACTGGGGTCTCCGACCCAGTACTTC. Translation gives CASSERLGSPTQYF.

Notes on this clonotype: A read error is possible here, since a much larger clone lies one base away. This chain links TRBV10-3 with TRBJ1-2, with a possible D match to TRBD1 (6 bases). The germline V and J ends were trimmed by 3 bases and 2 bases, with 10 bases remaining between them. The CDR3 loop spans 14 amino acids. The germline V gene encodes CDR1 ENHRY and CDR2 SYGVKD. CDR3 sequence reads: CAISDLGQNYGYTF. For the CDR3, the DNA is TGTGCCATCAGTGACTTAGGACAGAACTATGGCTACACCTTC.

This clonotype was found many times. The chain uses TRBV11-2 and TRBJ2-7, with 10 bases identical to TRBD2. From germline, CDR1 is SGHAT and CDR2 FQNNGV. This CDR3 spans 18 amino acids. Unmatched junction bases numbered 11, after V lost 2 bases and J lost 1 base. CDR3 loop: CASSLSTVGLARSYEQYF. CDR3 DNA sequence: TGTGCCAGCAGCTTATCTACCGTGGGACTAGCGAGATCCTACGAGCAGTACTTC. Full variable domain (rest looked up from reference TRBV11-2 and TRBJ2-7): EAGVAQSPRYKIIEKRQSVAFWCNPISGHATLYWYQQILGQGPKLLIQFQNNGVVDDSQLPKDRFSAERLKGVDSTLKIQPAKLEDSAVYLCASSLSTVGLARSYEQYFGPGTRLTVT.

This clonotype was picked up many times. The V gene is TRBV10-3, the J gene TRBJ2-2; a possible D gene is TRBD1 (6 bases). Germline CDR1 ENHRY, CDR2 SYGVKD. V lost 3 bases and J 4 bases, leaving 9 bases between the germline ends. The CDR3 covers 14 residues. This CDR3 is CAISEQGGTGELFF. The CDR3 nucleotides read TGTGCCATCAGTGAACAGGGTGGCACCGGGGAGCTGTTTTTT.

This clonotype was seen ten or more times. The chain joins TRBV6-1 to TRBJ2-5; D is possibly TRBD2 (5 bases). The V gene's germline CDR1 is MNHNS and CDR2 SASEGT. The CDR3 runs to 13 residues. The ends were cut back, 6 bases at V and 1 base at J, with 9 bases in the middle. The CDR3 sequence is CASRDFGQETQYF. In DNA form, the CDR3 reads TGTGCCAGCAGGGACTTTGGCCAAGAGACCCAGTACTTC.

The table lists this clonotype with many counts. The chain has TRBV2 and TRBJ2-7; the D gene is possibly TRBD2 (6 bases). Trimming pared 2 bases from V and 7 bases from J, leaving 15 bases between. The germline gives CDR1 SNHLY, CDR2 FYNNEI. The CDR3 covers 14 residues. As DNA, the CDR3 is TGTGCCAGCAGTGAAAGTGGCGGGGTAGGTGAGCAGTACTTC. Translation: CASSESGGVGEQYF.

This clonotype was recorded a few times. CDR3 nucleotides: TGCGCCAGCAGTGTAGGACTAAGGGATCAGCCCCAGCATTTT. Protein sequence: CASSVGLRDQPQHF. The chain employs TRBV10-2 and TRBJ1-5; D unclear. The germline CDR1 and CDR2 sequences are WSHSY and SAAADI. The CDR3 sequence is 14 residues long. Trimming took 4 bases from V and 5 from J, leaving 12 bases between them.

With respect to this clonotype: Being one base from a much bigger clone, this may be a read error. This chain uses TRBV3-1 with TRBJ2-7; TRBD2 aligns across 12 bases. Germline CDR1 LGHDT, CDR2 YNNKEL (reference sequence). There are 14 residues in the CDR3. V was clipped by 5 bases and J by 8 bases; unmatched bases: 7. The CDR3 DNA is TGTGCCAGCAGCTTCGCTAGCGGGGGGGCTCAGCAGTACTTC. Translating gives CASSFASGGAQQYF.